A single sample gave rise to the 32 T cell receptor beta chains below, sequenced in a study of T cells in women clearing cervical HPV infection. Here immunoSEQ multiplex PCR was the method, and the copy in TCRdb shows in-frame clones only, minus some. The listing contains around 30,000 clones. The material sequenced was blood buffy coat. The receptors shown here come from a woman between 18 and 70 years old with a cervical HPV16 infection that either progressed to CIN3+ or cleared (not recorded which).

With regard to this clone: The CDR3 end falls 3 residues outside the read, so it is completed with the germline J gene. V and J are TRBV5-1 and TRBJ1-3, with D perhaps matching TRBD1 (6 bases). Germline CDR1 reads SGHRS; CDR2 reads YFSETQ. Trimming stripped 2 bases from V and 2 bases from J, with 17 bases between. The CDR3 is 17 residues long. The CDR3 bases that were read are TGCGCCAGCAGCTTTTCTATATACAGGGAACCTGGAAACACC. This codes for CASSFSIYREPGNT. The full-length CDR3 reads as CASSFSIYREPGNTIYF.

Concerning this clone: The missing CDR3 end, 3 residues past where the read stops, is filled in from the germline J gene. The J gene is TRBJ1-2, the V gene TRBV5-1, with TRBD1 identical over 11 bases. This CDR3 is built from 15 residues. The V and J ends lost 4 bases and 5 bases, in that order; junction bases with no gene match: 7. The germline gives CDR1 SGHRS, CDR2 YFSETQ. The CDR3 bases that were read are TGCGCCAGCAGCACGGGACAGGGGGAAGGGTATGGC. Encoded protein: CASSTGQGEGYG. The entire CDR3 sequence reads CASSTGQGEGYGYTF.

As regards this clone: Read coverage stops 3 residues before the CDR3 terminus; the germline J gene supplies the remainder. The chain links TRBV6-2 or TRBV6-3 to TRBJ2-4, with 8 bases identical to TRBD1. Germline CDR1 is MNHEY and CDR2 is SVGEGT. The CDR3 has 14 residues. Here the CDR3 reads CASSRAGQGTGQYF. The part of the CDR3 DNA that was read is TGTGCCAGCAGCCGCGCTGGACAGGGAACTGGT.

With regard to this clone: With the read ending 3 residues before the CDR3 end, the germline J gene is used to fill in that end. This rearrangement joins TRBV20-1 to TRBJ1-2; D gene ambiguous. Between the trimmed V and J ends, which lost 6 bases and 3 bases, there was a span of 20 bases. This CDR3 is 15 amino acids long. CDR1 DFQATT and CDR2 SNEGSKA come from the germline V gene (reference sequence). The CDR3 here is CSAPLAGSSDYGYTF. The CDR3 DNA, read in part, is TGCAGTGCCCCCCTGGCGGGGTCTTCTGACTATGGC.

As regards this clone: Sequencing ends 3 residues short of the CDR3 end; the germline J gene provides the rest. This chain joins TRBV18 and TRBJ2-2; 7 nucleotides agree with TRBD1. The CDR3 runs to 16 residues. The germline V gene encodes CDR1 KGHSH and CDR2 LQKENI. The CDR3: CASSPQTGQRLSGLFF. The sequenced part of the CDR3 DNA is TGTGCCAGCTCACCACAGACGGGACAGAGGTTATCAGGG.

CDR3 DNA, as far as it was read: TGCAGTGCCCAAACGTTAAAAATAGCGGGAGGGTGGACGAGCTCCTACAATGAG. Translated: CSAQTLKIAGGWTSSYNE. The CDR3 as a whole reads CSAQTLKIAGGWTSSYNEQFF. J is TRBJ2-1 and V is TRBV20-1; 11 bases agree with TRBD2. The sequence runs out 3 residues before the end of the CDR3; the remainder is reconstructed from the germline J gene. CDR3 size: 21 residues. The ends lost 6 bases at V and 0 bases at J; junction bases unmatched: 22. From germline, CDR1 is DFQATT and CDR2 SNEGSKA (reference sequence).

Remarks on this clone: The CDR3 end lies 3 residues beyond the end of the read and is filled in from the germline J gene. V usage is TRBV20-1 and J usage is TRBJ2-1; 9 bases fit TRBD1. Trimming took 5 bases from V and 8 from J; bases not matched to a gene: 4. There are 12 residues in the CDR3. Germline values: CDR1 DFQATT, CDR2 SNEGSKA (reference sequence). The CDR3 loop reads CSASDRGDEQFF. CDR3 bases read: TGCAGTGCTTCGGACAGGGGCGATGAG.

As for this clone: The read ends 3 residues shy of where the CDR3 ends; the end is completed using the germline J gene. This chain connects TRBV19 to TRBJ2-3, with D possibly matching TRBD1 (5 bases). The CDR3 runs to 17 residues. Germline V gives CDR1 LNHDA, CDR2 SQIVND (reference sequence). The CDR3 reads CASSDSRVASMYQPQYF. The DNA read from the CDR3 is TGTGCCAGTAGCGACAGCAGGGTCGCTTCGATGTATCAGCCG.

Notes on this clone: The CDR3 is cut off 3 residues early in the read; its end comes from the germline J gene. V is TRBV11-3 and J is TRBJ1-2; 7 bases line up with TRBD1. With 5 bases clipped from V and 6 bases from J, the junction kept 12 bases outside the gene matches. The CDR3 runs to 15 residues. Germline lookup yields CDR1 SGHNT and CDR2 YENEEA. The CDR3: CASSIRQGWVDGYTF. CDR3 DNA, as far as it was read: TGTGCCAGCAGCATTAGACAGGGATGGGTCGATGGC.

With regard to this clone: The CDR3 goes on 3 residues after the read ends, and that part is filled in from the germline J gene. The chain couples TRBV7-9 to TRBJ1-4, with 9 bases fitting TRBD1. V gave up 5 bases and J gave up 3 bases; unmatched junction bases: 4. CDR3 length equals 15 residues. Germline V gene data show CDR1 as SEHNR and CDR2 as FQNEAQ (reference sequence). The CDR3 protein is CASSPTGGSNEKLFF. The sequenced part of the CDR3 DNA is TGTGCCAGCAGCCCGACAGGGGGTTCTAATGAAAAA.

A remark on this clone: The read stops 3 residues short of the end of the CDR3; the missing end is completed from the germline J gene. The chain links TRBV7-8 to TRBJ1-2; D not resolved. Trimming removed 4 bases from V and 2 bases from J, with 11 bases in between. This CDR3 contains 14 residues. Germline-derived CDR1 and CDR2 are SGHVS and FQNEAQ. The sequenced part of the CDR3 DNA is TGTGCCAGCAGCTCCCAGACCGGGAACTATGGC. This gives the protein CASSSQTGNYG. The whole CDR3 sequence reads CASSSQTGNYGYTF.

A word on this clone: The CDR3 end is not reached by the read, which stops 3 residues before it; the germline J gene fills it in. The chain is built from TRBV6-2 or TRBV6-3 and TRBJ2-1, with a possible D match to TRBD1 (8 bases). Germline CDR1 and CDR2: MNHEY and SVGEGT. V was trimmed by 0 bases and J by 9 bases, leaving 21 bases between them. This CDR3 is built from 17 residues. The CDR3 region is CASSYSIYTGGESEQFF. CDR3 DNA, as far as it was read: TGTGCCAGCAGTTACTCGATATATACAGGGGGGGAGAGTGAG.

Concerning this clone itself: The read terminates 3 residues before the CDR3 end, so the remaining end is supplied by the germline J gene. The rearrangement links TRBV7-3 to TRBJ2-7; 7 bases map to TRBD1. In germline, CDR1 is SGHTA, CDR2 FQGTGA. Trimming removed 0 bases from V and 6 bases from J; junction bases left unmatched: 8. The length of the CDR3 is 15 residues. The CDR3 bases that were read are TGTGCCAGCAGCTTAACGGGACAGCCTCTAAGCGAG. Translated: CASSLTGQPLSE. The CDR3 in full is CASSLTGQPLSEQYF.

With respect to this clone: Read sequence stops 3 residues before the CDR3 end, and the germline J gene provides the missing end. The V gene is TRBV6-2 or TRBV6-3, the J gene TRBJ2-7; weak D call: TRBD1 (6 bases). Germline V gives CDR1 MNHEY, CDR2 SVGEGT. The germline V and J ends were trimmed by 5 bases and 0 bases, with 11 bases remaining between them. This CDR3 contains 14 residues. CDR3 bases read: TGTGCCAGCAGTGGGACAATCGTCTCCTACGAG. Protein: CASSGTIVSYE. The whole CDR3 sequence is CASSGTIVSYEQYF.

In the case of this clone: The sequence runs out 3 residues before the end of the CDR3; the remainder is reconstructed from the germline J gene. The V call is TRBV7-9, the J call TRBJ1-1; D ambiguous. Trimming removed 4 bases at V and 4 bases at J, with 4 bases between. The V gene's germline CDR1 is SEHNR and CDR2 FQNEAQ (reference sequence). The CDR3 is 11 residues long. Partial CDR3 DNA: TGTGCCAGCAGCTCCCTCACTGAA. It specifies CASSSLTE. From start to end, the CDR3 is CASSSLTEAFF.

On this clone itself: The CDR3 extends 3 residues past the end of the read, so its final part is completed from the germline J gene. V gene TRBV19 combines with J gene TRBJ1-1; no clear D. CDR1 and CDR2 (germline): LNHDA, SQIVND (reference sequence). The CDR3 runs to 12 residues. The V end was cut by 8 bases, the J end by 5 bases, with 12 bases between. Partial CDR3 DNA: TGTGCCAGTTTATCGGGTGCTACTGAA. As protein: CASLSGATE. The complete CDR3 protein is CASLSGATEAFF.

As regards this clone: Sequencing ends 3 residues short of the CDR3 end; the germline J gene provides the rest. This chain uses TRBV14 with TRBJ2-2; D uncertain. Trimming stripped 2 bases from V and 6 bases from J, with 7 bases between. Germline V gene lookup returns CDR1 SGHDN and CDR2 FVKESK. CDR3 length: 13 residues. CDR3 amino acids: CASSQLRAGELFF. The CDR3 DNA, read in part, is TGTGCCAGCAGCCAACTCCGTGCCGGGGAG.

The covered CDR3 bases are TGTGCCAGCTATTTACAGGGGGCCCGAGTAGAA. Translating it yields CASYLQGARVE. The entire CDR3 protein is CASYLQGARVEAFF. This chain connects TRBV28 to TRBJ1-1, with 9 bases aligning to TRBD1. The CDR3 is cut off 3 residues early in the read; its end comes from the germline J gene. Germline assignment: CDR1 MDHEN and CDR2 SYDVKM. CDR3 length equals 14 residues.

As regards this clone: Coverage ceases 3 residues before the CDR3 finishes, and the germline J gene fills in the end. J is TRBJ2-3 and V is TRBV10-3, with D possibly matching TRBD1 (6 bases). Germline values: CDR1 ENHRY, CDR2 SYGVKD. This CDR3 has 13 residues. The part of the CDR3 DNA that was read is TGTGCCACTCACAGGGAAAGCAATCAGCCG. Its translation: CATHRESNQP. The full CDR3 protein reads CATHRESNQPQYF.

CDR3 sequence: CASSLQANTEAFF. The CDR3 DNA, read in part, is TGTGCCAGCAGCTTACAAGCGAACACTGAA. The V and J genes are TRBV7-2 and TRBJ1-1; D not certain. Coverage ceases 3 residues before the CDR3 finishes, and the germline J gene fills in the end. CDR1 is SGHTA, CDR2 FQGNSA, per germline. The V end was cut by 2 bases, the J end by 1 base, with 5 bases between. The CDR3 is 13 residues long. Full variable domain (missing parts from reference TRBV7-2 and TRBJ1-1): GAGVSQSPSNKVTEKGKDVELRCDPISGHTALYWYRQSLGQGLEFLIYFQGNSAPDKSGLPSDRFSAERTGGSVSTLTIQRTQQEDSAVYLCASSLQANTEAFFGQGTRLTVV.

Concerning this clone: From the germline J gene comes the end of the CDR3, since the read stops 3 residues before it. The rearrangement links TRBV10-3 to TRBJ1-1, with unresolved D. Germline CDR1 ENHRY, CDR2 SYGVKD. V was clipped by 0 bases and J by 7 bases, with 9 bases between them. The CDR3 totals 13 residues. CDR3 sequence reads: CAISESLAVEAFF. Partial CDR3 DNA: TGTGCCATCAGTGAGTCCTTGGCGGTTGAA.

Of note for this clone: The read finishes 3 residues shy of the CDR3 end, and the germline J gene is used to complete it. The genes are TRBV7-9 and TRBJ2-7, with TRBD2 matching over 10 bases. V lost 5 bases, J lost 1 base, and 5 bases stayed unmatched. CDR1 is SEHNR, CDR2 FQNEAQ, per germline (reference sequence). The CDR3 spans 15 residues. The CDR3 DNA, read in part, is TGTGCCAGCAGCCGACTAGCGGGCTATTCCTACGAG. It yields the protein CASSRLAGYSYE. The complete CDR3 protein is CASSRLAGYSYEQYF.

As regards this clone: Read coverage stops 3 residues before the CDR3 terminus; the germline J gene supplies the remainder. This rearrangement joins TRBV6-1 to TRBJ2-5; TRBD1 might be the D (5 bases). This CDR3 has 15 amino acids. In germline, CDR1 is MNHNS, CDR2 SASEGT. Trimming cost V 1 base and J 4 bases, with 13 bases left between them. CDR3: CASSEVEGVGETQYF. CDR3 DNA (partial): TGTGCCAGCAGTGAAGTGGAAGGGGTCGGAGAGACC.

Concerning this clone itself: The read stops 3 residues short of the end of the CDR3; the missing end is completed from the germline J gene. This sequence joins TRBV19 and TRBJ2-7, with TRBD2 identical over 8 bases. The CDR3 loop spans 15 amino acids. Germline V lookup: CDR1 LNHDA, CDR2 SQIVND (reference sequence). The junction had 6 bases not matched to a gene; V was cut back by 3 bases and J by 2 bases. CDR3 bases read: TGTGCCAGTAGTATGTCTCGGGGGGGTCCCTACGAG. It is translated as CASSMSRGGPYE. The whole CDR3 protein reads CASSMSRGGPYEQYF.

CDR3: CAWSGERVGAQYF. The CDR3 bases that were read are TGTGCCTGGAGTGGGGAGAGGGTGGGGGCT. The V call is TRBV30, the J call TRBJ2-4; D is possibly TRBD1 (6 bases). The CDR3 is cut off 3 residues early in the read; its end comes from the germline J gene. The CDR3 is 13 amino acids. Germline values: CDR1 GTSNPN, CDR2 SVGIG (reference sequence).

As for this clone: The read ends 3 residues before the CDR3 terminus; that terminus is restored from the germline J gene. V and J are TRBV13 and TRBJ2-7; TRBD1 might be the D (6 bases). The CDR3 has 13 amino acids. In germline, CDR1 is PRHDT, CDR2 FYEKMQ (reference sequence). Trimming removed 8 bases from V and 0 bases from J, with 11 bases in between. The CDR3 reads CASQTGSSYEQYF. CDR3 DNA (partial): TGTGCCAGCCAAACAGGGAGCTCCTACGAG.

Details on this clone: The observed sequence ends 3 residues before the CDR3 terminus, with the missing tail filled in from the germline J gene. This chain connects TRBV9 to TRBJ2-5; D assignment may be TRBD1 or TRBD2 (5 bases each). Germline V gives CDR1 SGDLS, CDR2 YYNGEE. V lost 0 bases, J lost 5 bases, and 14 bases lay in between. The CDR3 is 15 residues long. CDR3 amino acids: CASSVAAGRLETQYF. Incomplete CDR3 DNA: TGTGCCAGCAGCGTAGCGGCAGGGAGATTGGAGACC. Together with reference TRBV9 and TRBJ2-5, the CDR3 gives the full variable domain: DSGVTQTPKHLITATGQRVTLRCSPRSGDLSVYWYQQSLDQGLQFLIQYYNGEERAKGNILERFSAQQFPDLHSELNLSSLELGDSALYFCASSVAAGRLETQYFGPGTRLLVL.

Details on this clone: The read gets to within 3 residues of the CDR3 end, and the germline J gene fills in the rest. Other DNA sequences in the sample encode the same CDR3. This chain connects TRBV7-9 to TRBJ2-4, with 8 positions matching TRBD1. Germline V CDR1 and CDR2: SEHNR, FQNEAQ (reference sequence). This CDR3 is built from 14 residues. The CDR3: CASSLGQGNYGQYF. The CDR3 bases that were read are TGTGCCAGCAGCTTAGGACAGGGGAACTATGGT.

A note on this clone: The read finishes 3 residues shy of the CDR3 end, and the germline J gene is used to complete it. Other DNA sequences within the sample encode an identical CDR3. The V gene is TRBV18, the J gene TRBJ2-7, with 9 bases lining up with TRBD1. CDR1 and CDR2 from the germline V gene are KGHSH and LQKENI. The length of the CDR3 is 15 residues. V shed 0 bases, J shed 2 bases, and the junction held 2 bases outside the gene matches. The CDR3 protein is CASSPPGQGAYEQYF. The covered CDR3 bases are TGTGCCAGCTCACCACCGGGACAGGGAGCCTACGAG.

Notes on this clone: The sequenced fragment ends 3 residues before the CDR3 boundary, so the rest is inferred from the germline J gene. This chain joins TRBV9 and TRBJ2-1; TRBD2 agrees at 8 bases. Germline CDR1 SGDLS, CDR2 YYNGEE. This CDR3 is built from 16 residues. J was trimmed by 4 bases and V by 2 bases; bases with no gene match: 8. The sequenced CDR3 bases are TGTGCCAGCAGCGTTAGTAGCGGGATCGGTTACAATGAG. It is translated as CASSVSSGIGYNE. The whole CDR3 reads CASSVSSGIGYNEQFF. Filled out from reference TRBV9 and TRBJ2-1, the complete variable domain reads DSGVTQTPKHLITATGQRVTLRCSPRSGDLSVYWYQQSLDQGLQFLIQYYNGEERAKGNILERFSAQQFPDLHSELNLSSLELGDSALYFCASSVSSGIGYNEQFFGPGTRLTVL.

About this clone itself: One junction end disagrees with the germline gene, perhaps due to a read error. The read ends 3 residues before the CDR3 terminus; that terminus is restored from the germline J gene. V gene TRBV4-2 combines with J gene TRBJ1-5; D may be TRBD1 (6 bases). There are 13 residues in the CDR3. CDR1 is LGHNA and CDR2 is YNFKEQ in the germline V gene. The sequenced CDR3 bases are TGCGCCAGCAGCCAGAACAGGGACCAGCCC. This gives the protein CASSQNRDQP. The whole CDR3 sequence reads CASSQNRDQPQHF.

CDR3 sequence: CASSPPSGTNEQYF. Partial CDR3 DNA: TGTGCCAGCTCACCCCCTAGCGGGACCAACGAG. The J gene is TRBJ2-7, the V gene TRBV18, with 9 bases identical to TRBD2. Sequencing ends 3 residues short of the CDR3 end; the germline J gene provides the rest. The CDR3 is made up of 14 amino acids. The V gene's germline CDR1 is KGHSH and CDR2 LQKENI. V lost 3 bases and J lost 5; bases outside the gene matches: 5.